This T cell receptor (beta chain) is drawn from a study of T cell repertoires in cytomegalovirus infection. Overall study: Evidence of both CMV infection and a matching HLA type came from public TCR beta signatures.

Germline trimming cut 1 base from V and 0 bases from J; bases unmatched to any gene: 6. This CDR3 is 17 amino acids long. Germline CDR1 DFQATT, CDR2 SNEGSKA (reference sequence). Via MiXCR, TCRdb re-called the reads, giving one row per CDR3 protein. This table holds around 490,000 distinct CDR3 sequences, roughly 29% found once. There are a few counts of this clonotype. The chain links TRBV20-1 to TRBJ2-1, with TRBD2 matching 10 bases. The clonotype comes from a human donor in good health (CMV status not recorded). Some clones in this sample may be carry-over from other donors' samples. The source material was PBMCs. CDR3 in amino acids: CSARGTSGFDSYNEQFF. The CDR3 DNA reads TGCAGTGCTAGAGGGACTAGCGGTTTCGACTCCTACAATGAGCAGTTCTTC.